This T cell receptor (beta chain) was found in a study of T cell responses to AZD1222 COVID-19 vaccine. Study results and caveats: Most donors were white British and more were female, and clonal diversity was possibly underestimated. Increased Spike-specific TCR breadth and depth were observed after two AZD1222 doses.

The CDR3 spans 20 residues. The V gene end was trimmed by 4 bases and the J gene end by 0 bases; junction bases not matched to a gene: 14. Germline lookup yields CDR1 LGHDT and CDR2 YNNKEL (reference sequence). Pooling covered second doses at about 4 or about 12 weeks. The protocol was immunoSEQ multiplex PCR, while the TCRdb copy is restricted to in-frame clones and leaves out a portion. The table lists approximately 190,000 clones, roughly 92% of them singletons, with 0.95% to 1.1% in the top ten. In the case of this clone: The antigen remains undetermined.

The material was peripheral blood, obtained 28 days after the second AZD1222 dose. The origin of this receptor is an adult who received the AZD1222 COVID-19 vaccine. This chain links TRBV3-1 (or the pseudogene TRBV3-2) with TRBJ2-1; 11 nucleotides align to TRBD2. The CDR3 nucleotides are TGTGCCAGCAGCCGGTGGGCATCTAGCGGGGGGCCCCGCTCCTACAATGAGCAGTTCTTC. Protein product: CASSRWASSGGPRSYNEQFF.